These 20 T cell receptor beta chains came from one sample sequenced in a study of blood T cell repertoires in COVID-19 (dated by TCRdb to 2020 to 2021). The library was produced with the immunoSEQ multiplex PCR assay. TCRdb's version of the immuneACCESS table is confined to in-frame rearrangements and falls short of the full clone set. An unresolved V gene accounts for under half of the shortfall where checked; the remainder is of unknown origin. The sample has 190,000 or so clones on record, approximately 86% of them singletons. The top ten constitute 2.7% of the sample. Sequencing was done on a sample of peripheral blood. All receptors come from a man aged 40-49 years with active or convalescent COVID-19.

V and J are TRBV4-1 and TRBJ1-1; possible D gene TRBD1, 6 bases. Germline CDR1 MGHRA, CDR2 YSYEKL. V lost 1 base and J lost 5, with 14 bases in between. The CDR3 is 15 amino acids. The CDR3 DNA reads TGCGCCAGCAGCCAAGGGGCAGGGGCCTGGACTGAAGCTTTCTTT. It codes for CASSQGAGAWTEAFF.

The J gene is TRBJ2-7, the V gene TRBV9; 10 nucleotides match TRBD1. J was trimmed by 5 bases and V by 3 bases; bases with no gene match: 11. The CDR3 contains 16 residues. In germline, CDR1 is SGDLS, CDR2 YYNGEE. CDR3 nucleotide sequence: TGTGCCAGCAGCGAACACTTTCGGGACAGGGGAGACGAGCAGTACTTC. It translates to CASSEHFRDRGDEQYF. The full variable domain, rest sourced from reference TRBV9 and TRBJ2-7, is DSGVTQTPKHLITATGQRVTLRCSPRSGDLSVYWYQQSLDQGLQFLIQYYNGEERAKGNILERFSAQQFPDLHSELNLSSLELGDSALYFCASSEHFRDRGDEQYFGPGTRLTVT.

The chain is built from TRBV5-1 and TRBJ2-3; 11 bases map to TRBD2. CDR3 length: 17 amino acids. V shed 1 base, J shed 0 bases, and the junction held 4 bases outside the gene matches. Germline V CDR1 and CDR2: SGHRS, YFSETQ. The CDR3 nucleotides are TGCGCCAGCAGCTTGATGCTAGCGGGGGGAAGCACAGATACGCAGTATTTT. It specifies CASSLMLAGGSTDTQYF. The full variable domain, with the rest looked up from reference TRBV5-1 and TRBJ2-3, is KAGVTQTPRYLIKTRGQQVTLSCSPISGHRSVSWYQQTPGQGLQFLFEYFSETQRNKGNFPGRFSGRQFSNSRSEMNVSTLELGDSALYLCASSLMLAGGSTDTQYFGPGTRLTVL.

The CDR3 region has the DNA TGTGCCAGCAGCTTAGGGCAGGTCCTCGAGCAGTACTTC. Translation: CASSLGQVLEQYF. The chain recombines TRBV7-8 with TRBJ2-7; D call uncertain. This CDR3 region has 13 residues. Germline CDR1 is SGHVS and CDR2 is FQNEAQ. The germline V and J ends were trimmed by 1 base and 6 bases, with 10 bases remaining between them.

The CDR3 sequence is CATTGRTGDGEQFF. CDR3 sequence (DNA): TGTGCCACCACGGGCCGGACAGGGGATGGTGAGCAGTTCTTC. The chain couples TRBV24-1 to TRBJ2-1, with TRBD1 matching 9 bases. CDR1 KGHDR and CDR2 SFDVKD come from the germline V gene. V lost 8 bases and J lost 9; bases outside the gene matches: 10. The CDR3 contains 14 residues.

This clone has more than one count but fewer than ten. This sequence joins TRBV7-3 and TRBJ2-2; 9 bases align to TRBD1. CDR1 and CDR2 from the germline V gene are SGHTA and FQGTGA. The CDR3 is made up of 14 amino acids. Losses at the gene ends were 3 bases for V and 6 bases for J; bases not matched to a gene: 2. CDR3 nucleotide sequence: TGTGCCAGCAGCTTTGGACAGGGGCCCGGGGAGCTGTTTTTT. As protein: CASSFGQGPGELFF.

V is TRBV2 and J is TRBJ1-5; D perhaps matches TRBD1 (5 bases). The V end was cut by 6 bases, the J end by 6 bases, with 6 bases between. Germline CDR1 and CDR2: SNHLY and FYNNEI. This CDR3 contains 11 residues. The CDR3 nucleotides read TGTGCCAGCAGCCAGGGTCAGCCCCAGCATTTT. This translates into CASSQGQPQHF.

The V call is TRBV6-5, the J call TRBJ1-1; TRBD1 matches at 8 bases. In germline, CDR1 is MNHEY, CDR2 SVGAGI. Trimming cost V 6 bases and J 3 bases; bases outside gene matches: 9. CDR3 length: 15 amino acids. CDR3 loop: CASRLTGGLDTEAFF. The CDR3 DNA follows: TGTGCCAGCAGACTCACAGGGGGTTTAGACACTGAAGCTTTCTTT.

The chain is built from TRBV28 and TRBJ1-1, with TRBD1 identical over 8 bases. CDR3 size: 12 residues. With V trimmed by 6 bases and J by 13 bases, 10 bases remained unmatched. Germline values: CDR1 MDHEN, CDR2 SYDVKM. The CDR3 region is CASSFRYRGVFF. The CDR3 bases are TGTGCCAGCAGCTTCAGGTACAGGGGGGTTTTCTTT.

This clone was seen a single time. One end of the junction does not line up with germline, which may come from a read error. The rearrangement uses TRBV28 and TRBJ2-5; D is ambiguous. Germline V gene sequence: CDR1 MDHEN, CDR2 SYDVKM. The length of the CDR3 is 12 residues. The CDR3 bases are TGTGCCAGCAGCGACTCACCCGGCAGTTCGGACTTC. It codes for CASSDSPGSSDF.

This chain uses TRBV29-1 with TRBJ1-1; D is unclear. The V gene lost 4 bases and the J gene lost 2 bases, with 11 bases spanning the gap. This CDR3 has 13 amino acids. The germline V gene encodes CDR1 SQVTM and CDR2 ANQGSEA. The CDR3 here is CSVARSGNTEAFF. CDR3 DNA: TGCAGCGTTGCCCGGAGCGGAAACACTGAAGCTTTCTTT.

This chain connects TRBV7-9 to TRBJ1-3, with 7 bases identical to TRBD1. The CDR3 consists of 16 residues. V was pared by 3 bases and J by 0 bases, with 5 bases of the junction left unmatched. Germline-derived CDR1 and CDR2 are SEHNR and FQNEAQ (reference sequence). This chain's CDR3 is CASSFSDRYSGNTIYF. CDR3 sequence (DNA): TGTGCCAGCAGCTTCTCGGACAGGTACTCTGGAAACACCATATATTTT. The variable domain in full, with the rest retrieved from reference TRBV7-9 and TRBJ1-3, is DTGVSQNPRHKITKRGQNVTFRCDPISEHNRLYWYRQTLGQGPEFLTYFQNEAQLEKSRLLSDRFSAERPKGSFSTLEIQRTEQGDSAMYLCASSFSDRYSGNTIYFGEGSWLTVV.

The chain couples TRBV29-1 to TRBJ2-2, with a weak D call TRBD2 (6 bases). Between the trimmed V and J ends, which lost 7 bases and 4 bases, there was a span of 16 bases. The CDR3 spans 14 residues. From germline, CDR1 is SQVTM and CDR2 ANQGSEA. The CDR3 spells CSAGTVEGTGELFF. The DNA for the CDR3 is TGCAGCGCCGGGACTGTGGAAGGCACCGGGGAGCTGTTTTTT.

The gene calls are TRBV7-9 and TRBJ1-6; perhaps TRBD1 as D (5 bases). This CDR3 is 16 amino acids long. CDR1 and CDR2 (germline): SEHNR, FQNEAQ (reference sequence). Trimming stripped 5 bases from V and 7 bases from J, with 18 bases between. The CDR3 DNA sequence: TGTGCCAGCAGCCTACCGGGGGGTGCAGCGAATTCACCCCTCCACTTT. The encoded protein is CASSLPGGAANSPLHF. Complete variable domain (other parts from reference TRBV7-9 and TRBJ1-6): DTGVSQNPRHKITKRGQNVTFRCDPISEHNRLYWYRQTLGQGPEFLTYFQNEAQLEKSRLLSDRFSAERPKGSFSTLEIQRTEQGDSAMYLCASSLPGGAANSPLHFGNGTRLTVT.

J is TRBJ1-2 and V is TRBV29-1, with D unresolved. The CDR3 has 15 amino acids. Trimming stripped 6 bases from V and 4 bases from J, with 21 bases between. CDR1 and CDR2 (germline): SQVTM, ANQGSEA. The CDR3 is CSVRRAAGTIYGYTF. DNA for the CDR3: TGCAGCGTCCGGAGGGCGGCAGGAACTATCTATGGCTACACCTTC.

The chain couples TRBV6-5 to TRBJ1-6; D may be TRBD1 (6 bases). The ends were cut back, 7 bases at V and 4 bases at J, with 14 bases in the middle. This CDR3 has 15 amino acids. Germline CDR1 reads MNHEY; CDR2 reads SVGAGI. The CDR3 nucleotides are TGTGCCAGCAAGTCGGACAGTTTGTATAATTCACCCCTCCACTTT. Translated: CASKSDSLYNSPLHF.

The chain employs TRBV5-6 and TRBJ1-6; D remains unclear. V lost 1 base, J lost 7 bases, and 21 bases lay in between. The CDR3 runs 18 residues. Per the germline V gene, CDR1 is SGHDT and CDR2 is YYEEEE. DNA for the CDR3: TGTGCCAGCAGCTTGATGGGTGGAGCTCTTCCCCGGAATTCACCCCTCCACTTT. It encodes CASSLMGGALPRNSPLHF.

This clone was observed a handful of times. The chain has TRBV28 and TRBJ1-5; D is uncertain. The germline CDR1 and CDR2 sequences are MDHEN and SYDVKM. The germline V and J ends were trimmed by 2 bases and 3 bases, with 8 bases remaining between them. CDR3 size: 14 residues. The CDR3, as DNA: TGTGCCAGCAGTTTAGGAGGAATCAATCAGCCCCAGCATTTT. Translated: CASSLGGINQPQHF.

The V call is TRBV5-1, the J call TRBJ2-3; 9 bases agree with TRBD2. After removal of 6 bases from V and 3 bases from J, the junction contained 8 bases not matched to a gene. Germline CDR1 reads SGHRS; CDR2 reads YFSETQ. The CDR3 consists of 15 residues. The CDR3 nucleotides are TGCGCCAGCATGGGCGGGGGGGCCAGAACAGATACGCAGTATTTT. Its translation is CASMGGGARTDTQYF.

The chain recombines TRBV2 with TRBJ1-1; the D is unclear. There are 8 residues in the CDR3. Trimming took off 11 bases at V and 11 bases at J, with 9 bases between the two ends. CDR1 SNHLY and CDR2 FYNNEI come from the germline V gene. The CDR3 loop reads CAREMAFF. Written as DNA, the CDR3 is TGTGCCCGGGAGATGGCTTTCTTT.